This T cell receptor beta chain was recovered during a study of cytomegalovirus exposure and HLA in healthy donors. Findings and limits, study-wide: Later genetic work tied a missense DCLRE1C variant to beta-chain V and J trimming.

PCR used 60 Vbeta primers and 13 Jbeta primers. Profiling relied on immunoSEQ multiplex PCR, and the TCRdb table lists in-frame clones only, not all of them. The table records 160,000 or so clones, about 73% of them present only once. On this clone: Its antigen is undetermined.

V lost 3 bases to trimming and J lost 1 base, with 15 bases between them. The CDR3 extends over 16 amino acids. Germline V gives CDR1 SGHAT, CDR2 FQNNGV. The clonotype comes from a middle-aged woman in good health and CMV-seronegative. The chain has TRBV11-2 and TRBJ1-1, with D unresolved. What was sequenced was PBMCs. The CDR3 DNA reads as TGTGCCAGCAGCTTCTATAGGCGAGGGAAGAACACTGAAGCTTTCTTT. Encoded protein: CASSFYRRGKNTEAFF.